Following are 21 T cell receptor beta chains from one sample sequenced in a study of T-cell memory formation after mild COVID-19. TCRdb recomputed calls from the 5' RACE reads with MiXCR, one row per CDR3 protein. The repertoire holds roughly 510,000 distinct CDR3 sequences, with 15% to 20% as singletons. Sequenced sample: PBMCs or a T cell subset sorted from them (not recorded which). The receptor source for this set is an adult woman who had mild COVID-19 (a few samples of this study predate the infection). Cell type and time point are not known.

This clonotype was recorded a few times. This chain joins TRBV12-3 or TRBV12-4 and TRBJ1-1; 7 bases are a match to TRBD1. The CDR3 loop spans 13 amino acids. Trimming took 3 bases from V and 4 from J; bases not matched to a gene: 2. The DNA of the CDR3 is TGTGCCAGCAGTTTCGGGACAGCCACTGAAGCTTTCTTT. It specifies CASSFGTATEAFF.

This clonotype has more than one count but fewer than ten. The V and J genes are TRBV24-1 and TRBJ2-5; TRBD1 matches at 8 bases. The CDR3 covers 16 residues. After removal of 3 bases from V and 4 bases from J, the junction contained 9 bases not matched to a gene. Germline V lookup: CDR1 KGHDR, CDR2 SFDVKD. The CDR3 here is CATSDPRTGKGETQYF. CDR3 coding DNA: TGTGCCACCAGTGATCCCCGGACAGGGAAGGGAGAGACCCAGTACTTC.

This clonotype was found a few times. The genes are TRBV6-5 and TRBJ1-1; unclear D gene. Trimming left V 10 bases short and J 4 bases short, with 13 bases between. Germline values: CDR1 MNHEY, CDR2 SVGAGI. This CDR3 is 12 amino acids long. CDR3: CATSRGGTEAFF. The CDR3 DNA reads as TGTGCCACCTCCCGGGGAGGCACTGAAGCTTTCTTT.

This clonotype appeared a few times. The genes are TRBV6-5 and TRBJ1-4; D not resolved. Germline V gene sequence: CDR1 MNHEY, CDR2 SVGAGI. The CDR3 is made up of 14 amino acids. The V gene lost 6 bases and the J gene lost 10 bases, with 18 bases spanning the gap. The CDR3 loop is CASSQPPAGGKLFF. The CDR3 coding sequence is TGTGCCAGCAGCCAACCACCGGCGGGAGGAAAACTGTTTTTT.

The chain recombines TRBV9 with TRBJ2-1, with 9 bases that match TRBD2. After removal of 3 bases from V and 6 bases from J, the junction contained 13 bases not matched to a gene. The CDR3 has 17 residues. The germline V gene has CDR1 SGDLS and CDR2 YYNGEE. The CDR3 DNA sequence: TGTGCCAGCAGCGCCGCGGGGGGGCCCCTAATCGGCAATGAGCAGTTCTTC. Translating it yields CASSAAGGPLIGNEQFF.

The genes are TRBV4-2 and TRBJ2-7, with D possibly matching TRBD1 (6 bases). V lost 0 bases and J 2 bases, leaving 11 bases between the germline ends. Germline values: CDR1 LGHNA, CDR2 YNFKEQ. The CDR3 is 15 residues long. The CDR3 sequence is CASSQEDSQTYEQYF. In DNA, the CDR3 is TGTGCCAGCAGCCAAGAGGACAGTCAGACCTACGAGCAGTACTTC.

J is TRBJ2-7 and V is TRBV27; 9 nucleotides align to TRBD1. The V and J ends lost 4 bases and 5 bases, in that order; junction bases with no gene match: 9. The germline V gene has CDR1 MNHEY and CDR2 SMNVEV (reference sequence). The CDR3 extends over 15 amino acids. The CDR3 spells CASSSPGTGKDEQYF. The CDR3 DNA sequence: TGTGCCAGCAGTTCCCCCGGGACAGGGAAGGACGAGCAGTACTTC.

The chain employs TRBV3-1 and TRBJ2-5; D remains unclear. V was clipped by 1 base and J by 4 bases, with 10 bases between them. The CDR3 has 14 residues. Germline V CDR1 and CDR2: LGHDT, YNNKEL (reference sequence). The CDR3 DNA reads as TGTGCCAGCAGCCAAGTCATGAAACCAGAGACCCAGTACTTC. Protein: CASSQVMKPETQYF.

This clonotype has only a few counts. This CDR3 reads CASSFRTVAKNIQYF. In nucleotides, the CDR3 is TGTGCCAGCAGCTTTCGGACAGTAGCCAAAAACATTCAGTACTTC. The J gene is TRBJ2-4, the V gene TRBV7-4; a possible D gene is TRBD1 (6 bases). V lost 3 bases, J lost 0 bases, and 9 bases lay in between. Per the germline V gene, CDR1 is SGHVT and CDR2 is SQSDAQ. The CDR3 is made up of 15 amino acids.

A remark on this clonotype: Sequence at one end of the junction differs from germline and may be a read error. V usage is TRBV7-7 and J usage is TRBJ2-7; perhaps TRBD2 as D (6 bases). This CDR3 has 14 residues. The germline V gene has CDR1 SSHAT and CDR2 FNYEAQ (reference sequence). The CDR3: CASSPQTGAYEQYF. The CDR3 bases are TGTGCTAGCAGCCCCCAGACGGGAGCCTACGAGCAGTACTTC.

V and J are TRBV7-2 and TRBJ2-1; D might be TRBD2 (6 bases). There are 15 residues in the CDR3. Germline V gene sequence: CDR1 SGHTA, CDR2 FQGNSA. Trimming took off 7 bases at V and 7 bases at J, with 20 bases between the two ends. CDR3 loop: CASNKMGGVGNEQFF. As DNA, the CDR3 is TGTGCCAGCAACAAGATGGGGGGAGTGGGGAATGAGCAGTTCTTC.

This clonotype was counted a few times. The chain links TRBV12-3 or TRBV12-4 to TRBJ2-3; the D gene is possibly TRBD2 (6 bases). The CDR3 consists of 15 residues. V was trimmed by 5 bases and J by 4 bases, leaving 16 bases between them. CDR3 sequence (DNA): TGTGCCAGCAGTCCCTCAGGAGGGCTTTCAGATACGCAGTATTTT. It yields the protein CASSPSGGLSDTQYF.

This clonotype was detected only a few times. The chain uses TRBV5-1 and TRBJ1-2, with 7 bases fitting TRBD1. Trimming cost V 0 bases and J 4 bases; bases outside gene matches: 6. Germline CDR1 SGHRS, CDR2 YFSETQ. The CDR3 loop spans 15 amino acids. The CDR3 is CASSLEQGTAYGYTF. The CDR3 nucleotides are TGCGCCAGCAGCTTGGAACAAGGGACAGCCTATGGCTACACCTTC.

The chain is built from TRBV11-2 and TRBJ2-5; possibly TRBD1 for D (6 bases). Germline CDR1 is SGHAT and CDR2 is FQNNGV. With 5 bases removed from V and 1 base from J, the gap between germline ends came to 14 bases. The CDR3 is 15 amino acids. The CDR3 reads CASSGEGQLQETQYF. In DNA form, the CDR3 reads TGTGCCAGCAGCGGAGAAGGACAGCTCCAAGAGACCCAGTACTTC.

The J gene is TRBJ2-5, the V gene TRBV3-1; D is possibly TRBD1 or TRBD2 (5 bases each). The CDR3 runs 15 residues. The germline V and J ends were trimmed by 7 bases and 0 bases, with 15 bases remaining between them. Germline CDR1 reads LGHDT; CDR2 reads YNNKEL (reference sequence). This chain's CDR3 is CASNRPGRHQETQYF. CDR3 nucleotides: TGTGCCAGCAACCGTCCGGGACGGCACCAAGAGACCCAGTACTTC.

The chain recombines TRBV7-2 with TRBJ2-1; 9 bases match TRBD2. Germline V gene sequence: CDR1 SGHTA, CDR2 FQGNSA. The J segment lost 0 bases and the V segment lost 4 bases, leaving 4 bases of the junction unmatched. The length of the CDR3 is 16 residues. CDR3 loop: CASSSSGGNSYNEQFF. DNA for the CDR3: TGTGCCAGCAGCTCAAGCGGGGGGAACTCCTACAATGAGCAGTTCTTC.

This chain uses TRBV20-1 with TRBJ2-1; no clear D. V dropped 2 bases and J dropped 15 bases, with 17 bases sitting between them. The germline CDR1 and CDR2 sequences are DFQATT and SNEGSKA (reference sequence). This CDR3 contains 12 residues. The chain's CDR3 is CSARQWVRGRFF. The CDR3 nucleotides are TGCAGTGCTAGACAATGGGTTCGCGGCCGGTTCTTC.

DNA of the CDR3: TGTGCCAGCAGTCCCCTCGGGACAGCCTATGGCTACACCTTC. Protein: CASSPLGTAYGYTF. The V gene is TRBV27, the J gene TRBJ1-2; TRBD1 aligns across 7 bases. Germline trimming cut 5 bases from V and 4 bases from J; bases unmatched to any gene: 7. The CDR3 runs to 14 residues. Germline CDR1 and CDR2: MNHEY and SMNVEV (reference sequence).

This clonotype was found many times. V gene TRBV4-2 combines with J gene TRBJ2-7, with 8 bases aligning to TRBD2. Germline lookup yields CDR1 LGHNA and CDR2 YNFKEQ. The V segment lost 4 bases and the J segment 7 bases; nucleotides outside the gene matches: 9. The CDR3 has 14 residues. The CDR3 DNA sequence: TGTGCCAGCAGCCCAACGACAGGCGGGGGGGAGCAGTACTTC. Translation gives CASSPTTGGGEQYF.

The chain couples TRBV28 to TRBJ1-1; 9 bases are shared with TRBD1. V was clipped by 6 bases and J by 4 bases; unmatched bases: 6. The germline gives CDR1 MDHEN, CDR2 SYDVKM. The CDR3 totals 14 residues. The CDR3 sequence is CASRSGTGITEAFF. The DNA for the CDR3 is TGTGCCAGCAGATCTGGGACAGGGATCACTGAAGCTTTCTTT. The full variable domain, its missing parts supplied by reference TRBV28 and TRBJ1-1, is DVKVTQSSRYLVKRTGEKVFLECVQDMDHENMFWYRQDPGLGLRLIYFSYDVKMKEKGDIPEGYSVSREKKERFSLILESASTNQTSMYLCASRSGTGITEAFFGQGTRLTVV.

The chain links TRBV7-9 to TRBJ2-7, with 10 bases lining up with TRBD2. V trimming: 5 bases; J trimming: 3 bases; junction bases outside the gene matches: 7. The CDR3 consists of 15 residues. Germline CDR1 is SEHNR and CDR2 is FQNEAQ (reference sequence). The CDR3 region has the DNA TGTGCCAGCAGCCTGGCAGCGGGAGGGCTCTACGAGCAGTACTTC. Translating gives CASSLAAGGLYEQYF.